This TCR beta chain originates from a study of radiation and T cells in renal cell carcinoma. About this clone: Its antigen is still unknown.

Notes on the study in general: No pretreatment tumor biopsies were available for baseline clonotypes.

Germline lookup yields CDR1 SGHRS and CDR2 YFSETQ. There are 13 residues in the CDR3. Deletions cut 0 bases from V and 4 bases from J, with 7 bases between. This sample's time point: baseline pretreatment blood. Treatment in this sample: 15 Gy SBRT to primary tumor, nephrectomy 4 weeks later. Here immunoSEQ multiplex PCR was the method, and the copy in TCRdb shows in-frame clones only, minus some. The top ten clones hold approximately 22% of a sample with about 140,000 clones, 83% of them seen once. The receptor's source is a woman between 50 and 59 years old with renal cell carcinoma. Material: blood, obtained from a patient whose treatment included radiotherapy and nephrectomy. The chain recombines TRBV5-1 with TRBJ2-5; TRBD1 might be the D (5 bases). The CDR3 spells CASSLGQGETQYF. For the CDR3, the DNA is TGCGCCAGCAGCTTGGGGCAGGGAGAGACCCAGTACTTC.